The clone carrying this T cell receptor beta chain came up a few times. Its matching antigen is unknown. This sample is part of a study of cytomegalovirus exposure and HLA in healthy donors. For the study at large: Findings of an earlier analysis included roughly 110 million unique TCR beta sequences from 200 million or so T cells. Whole-study findings and limits: Later analysis reportedly placed an Asian-associated ancestry cluster below the roughly 680-donor mean in N-insertions. Earlier results showed most TCR beta V segments being productive about 90% or about 30% of the time. Clonal expansion, a later analysis showed, was greater in HLA-associated TCR beta chains than in equally common others.

The CDR3 runs 15 residues. CDR1 SGHNT and CDR2 YENEEA come from the germline V gene. Trimming took 5 bases from V and 4 from J, leaving 15 bases between them. The PCR employed 60 Vbeta primers together with 13 Jbeta primers. TCRdb's table, derived via immunoSEQ multiplex PCR, lists solely in-frame clones and lacks some. The data show some 200,000 clones, 73% seen once. Sequencing was carried out using PBMCs. This rearrangement joins TRBV11-3 to TRBJ2-1; a weak D match, TRBD2 (6 bases). This sequence was found in a woman in her 30s in good health and CMV-seronegative. This CDR3 reads CASSPRTTPYNEQFF. CDR3 sequence (DNA): TGTGCCAGCAGCCCCAGGACTACCCCATACAATGAGCAGTTCTTC.